This passage covers 26 T cell receptor beta chains from one sample sequenced in a study of T cell responses to AZD1222 COVID-19 vaccine. The repertoire was sequenced with immunoSEQ multiplex PCR; TCRdb's copy has only in-frame clones and lacks some. Found here are about 200,000 clones, more than 80% of them singletons; the top ten hold about 4%. The sample in question was peripheral blood, obtained 28 days after the second dose of the MenACWY control vaccine. These receptors were taken from an adult who received the MenACWY meningococcal vaccine as a control.

This clone was counted once. The chain is built from TRBV27 and TRBJ2-3; a possible D gene is TRBD1 (5 bases). Trimming took off 5 bases at V and 0 bases at J, with 12 bases between the two ends. The CDR3 contains 15 residues. In germline, CDR1 is MNHEY, CDR2 SMNVEV (reference sequence). CDR3 protein: CASSRMGPSTDTQYF. The CDR3 DNA is TGTGCCAGCAGTCGGATGGGGCCTAGCACAGATACGCAGTATTTT.

The V gene is TRBV7-8, the J gene TRBJ1-3, with a tentative D call TRBD1 (6 bases). Germline V gene lookup returns CDR1 SGHVS and CDR2 FQNEAQ. The CDR3 spans 17 residues. V was cut by 5 bases and J by 4 bases, with 21 bases left in between. CDR3 in DNA: TGTGCCAGCAGCCCAACCCGCCGGGGGCTGGGGGGAAACACCATATATTTT. Its protein is CASSPTRRGLGGNTIYF.

The V and J genes are TRBV28 and TRBJ1-2, with a possible D match to TRBD1 (5 bases). Germline-derived CDR1 and CDR2 are MDHEN and SYDVKM. CDR3 length equals 12 residues. Trimming cost V 7 bases and J 6 bases, with 12 bases left between them. For the CDR3, the DNA is TGTGCCAGCATCCAGGGCATGCATGGCTACACCTTC. Translating gives CASIQGMHGYTF.

V gene TRBV7-2 combines with J gene TRBJ1-6; D remains ambiguous. The CDR3 length is 13 residues. Germline V lookup: CDR1 SGHTA, CDR2 FQGNSA. The V end was cut by 1 base, the J end by 14 bases, with 12 bases between. The CDR3 sequence is CASSLVPEASLHF. In nucleotides, the CDR3 is TGTGCCAGCAGCTTAGTCCCTGAGGCATCCCTCCACTTT. Full variable domain (remainder filled in from reference TRBV7-2 and TRBJ1-6): GAGVSQSPSNKVTEKGKDVELRCDPISGHTALYWYRQSLGQGLEFLIYFQGNSAPDKSGLPSDRFSAERTGGSVSTLTIQRTQQEDSAVYLCASSLVPEASLHFGNGTRLTVT.

The chain joins TRBV5-1 to TRBJ1-2; 8 nucleotides agree with TRBD1. Germline CDR1 is SGHRS and CDR2 is YFSETQ. Germline trimming cut 5 bases from V and 6 bases from J; bases unmatched to any gene: 6. This CDR3 region has 13 residues. The CDR3, as DNA: TGCGCCAGCAGTATGACAGGGGCGGATGGCTACACCTTC. This codes for CASSMTGADGYTF.

This chain links TRBV6-5 with TRBJ2-5; 8 bases fit TRBD2. The germline gives CDR1 MNHEY, CDR2 SVGAGI. Germline trimming cut 7 bases from V and 3 bases from J; bases unmatched to any gene: 10. CDR3 size: 15 residues. The CDR3 region is CASIMNGGVKETQYF. CDR3 bases: TGTGCCAGCATCATGAACGGGGGGGTTAAAGAGACCCAGTACTTC.

The chain links TRBV30 to TRBJ2-5, with TRBD2 matching 7 bases. Germline trimming cut 5 bases from V and 5 bases from J; bases unmatched to any gene: 11. Germline V gene sequence: CDR1 GTSNPN, CDR2 SVGIG (reference sequence). CDR3 length equals 14 residues. The DNA for the CDR3 is TGTGCCTGGGGGAAGGGAGGGTCAGGGGAGACCCAGTACTTC. It is translated as CAWGKGGSGETQYF.

The chain employs TRBV11-2 and TRBJ2-3, with 8 bases aligning to TRBD1. The CDR3 contains 14 residues. Germline CDR1 and CDR2: SGHAT and FQNNGV. Trimming at V came to 2 bases and at J to 4 bases, leaving 2 bases not matched to a gene. The DNA of the CDR3 is TGTGCCAGCAGCTTATGGACAGGGTCAGATACGCAGTATTTT. Its protein product is CASSLWTGSDTQYF.

The chain combines TRBV4-1 with TRBJ2-7; no reliable D call. Germline V gene sequence: CDR1 MGHRA, CDR2 YSYEKL. The CDR3 has 12 residues. V lost 2 bases, J lost 4 bases, and 6 bases lay in between. CDR3 DNA: TGCGCCAGCAGCCAACCCTCGTACGAGCAGTACTTC. Its protein is CASSQPSYEQYF.

As concerns this clone: Mismatch with germline at one junction end may stem from a read error. The chain uses TRBV27 and TRBJ2-7; D possibly corresponds to TRBD1 (5 bases). Germline V gene sequence: CDR1 MNHEY, CDR2 SMNVEV (reference sequence). There are 14 residues in the CDR3. CDR3 sequence (DNA): TGTGCCAGCAGTTTAGGCGACAGCTCCAACGAGCAGTACTTC. Translation: CASSLGDSSNEQYF.

This chain uses TRBV2 with TRBJ1-4, with 7 bases matching TRBD1. CDR3 length: 16 residues. Germline CDR1 and CDR2: SNHLY and FYNNEI. The V gene end was trimmed by 6 bases and the J gene end by 4 bases; junction bases not matched to a gene: 11. The CDR3 reads CASRETGFVGNEKLFF. The CDR3 DNA follows: TGTGCCAGCAGAGAGACAGGGTTCGTCGGTAATGAAAAACTGTTTTTT. The variable domain in full, with the rest retrieved from reference TRBV2 and TRBJ1-4, is EPEVTQTPSHQVTQMGQEVILRCVPISNHLYFYWYRQILGQKVEFLVSFYNNEISEKSEIFDDQFSVERPDGSNFTLKIRSTKLEDSAMYFCASRETGFVGNEKLFFGSGTQLSVL.

The chain joins TRBV30 to TRBJ2-7; 8 nucleotides agree with TRBD2. J was trimmed by 4 bases and V by 5 bases; bases with no gene match: 7. The CDR3 has 13 amino acids. Per the germline V gene, CDR1 is GTSNPN and CDR2 is SVGIG (reference sequence). The CDR3 DNA sequence: TGTGCCTGGGGTATAGCGGGAAAGTACGAGCAGTACTTC. Its protein is CAWGIAGKYEQYF.

The count of this clone is one. For the CDR3, the DNA is TGTGCCAGCAGCTTAGGAGAGGTTCAAGAGACCCAGTACTTC. This codes for CASSLGEVQETQYF. The rearrangement uses TRBV11-3 and TRBJ2-5; D is ambiguous. This CDR3 comprises 14 residues. Trimming stripped 1 base from V and 2 bases from J, with 8 bases between. CDR1 is SGHNT and CDR2 is YENEEA in the germline V gene.

The chain recombines TRBV7-2 with TRBJ2-1; D is ambiguous. Between the trimmed V and J ends, which lost 5 bases and 4 bases, there was a span of 21 bases. Germline lookup yields CDR1 SGHTA and CDR2 FQGNSA. The CDR3 is 17 amino acids. CDR3 protein: CASSQSIPFLGYNEQFF. CDR3 sequence (DNA): TGTGCCAGCAGCCAGTCGATCCCGTTCCTTGGGTACAATGAGCAGTTCTTC.

V and J are TRBV3-1 (or the pseudogene TRBV3-2) and TRBJ2-7; 7 bases are a match to TRBD1. The CDR3 is 14 residues long. J was trimmed by 2 bases and V by 1 base; bases with no gene match: 2. CDR1 is LGHDT, CDR2 YNNKEL, per germline (reference sequence). This CDR3 is CASSQGQGPYEQYF. CDR3 nucleotide sequence: TGTGCCAGCAGCCAAGGACAGGGCCCCTACGAGCAGTACTTC.

This chain connects TRBV10-3 to TRBJ2-7, with 9 bases matching TRBD1. Germline V CDR1 and CDR2: ENHRY, SYGVKD. The CDR3 contains 17 residues. Trimming at V came to 4 bases and at J to 0 bases, leaving 10 bases not matched to a gene. The CDR3 is CAISGINLGQGSYEQYF. In DNA form, the CDR3 reads TGTGCCATCAGTGGTATTAATCTGGGACAGGGCTCCTACGAGCAGTACTTC.

This clone has just one count. This chain uses TRBV6-5 with TRBJ1-2, with a tentative D call TRBD1 (5 bases). The germline CDR1 and CDR2 sequences are MNHEY and SVGAGI. Trimming shortened V by 2 bases and J by 4 bases, and 11 bases separated the two germline ends. This CDR3 has 14 residues. The CDR3 loop reads CASSYLGVGYGYTF. The CDR3 bases are TGTGCCAGCAGTTACCTGGGGGTGGGCTATGGCTACACCTTC.

The V and J genes are TRBV7-2 and TRBJ1-4; D remains ambiguous. This CDR3 has 12 amino acids. Trimming removed 4 bases from V and 8 bases from J, with 8 bases in between. Germline loops: CDR1 SGHTA, CDR2 FQGNSA. CDR3 sequence: CASSSNSEKLFF. The CDR3 bases are TGTGCCAGCAGCTCCAACAGCGAAAAACTGTTTTTT.

V usage is TRBV6-6 and J usage is TRBJ1-1, with 9 bases that match TRBD1. Germline V gene data show CDR1 as MNHNY and CDR2 as SVGAGI (reference sequence). V lost 4 bases to trimming and J lost 4 bases; unmatched junction nucleotides: 7. The CDR3 contains 15 residues. The CDR3 region is CASSSLGQGSTEAFF. CDR3 nucleotide sequence: TGTGCCAGCAGTTCCCTCGGACAGGGGAGCACTGAAGCTTTCTTT.

The CDR3: CASTHRQGYGDTEAFF. In nucleotides, the CDR3 is TGTGCCAGTACCCATCGACAGGGATACGGTGACACTGAAGCTTTCTTT. The gene calls are TRBV19 and TRBJ1-1, with 7 bases identical to TRBD1. Trimming cost V 7 bases and J 3 bases; bases outside gene matches: 14. The germline V gene encodes CDR1 LNHDA and CDR2 SQIVND (reference sequence). The CDR3 totals 16 residues. The variable domain in full, completed from reference TRBV19 and TRBJ1-1, reads DGGITQSPKYLFRKEGQNVTLSCEQNLNHDAMYWYRQDPGQGLRLIYYSQIVNDFQKGDIAEGYSVSREKKESFPLTVTSAQKNPTAFYLCASTHRQGYGDTEAFFGQGTRLTVV.

The chain carries TRBV29-1 and TRBJ1-2; D not resolved. With 3 bases removed from V and 7 bases from J, the gap between germline ends came to 15 bases. Per germline, CDR1 SQVTM and CDR2 ANQGSEA. The CDR3 runs to 13 residues. CDR3 in DNA: TGCAGCGTTGACGGCGGGCCCTTACGTGGCTACACCTTC. This gives the protein CSVDGGPLRGYTF.

This chain uses TRBV9 with TRBJ2-2, with D maybe TRBD2 (5 bases). V lost 4 bases to trimming and J lost 6 bases, with 19 bases between them. The CDR3 is made up of 16 amino acids. The germline V gene has CDR1 SGDLS and CDR2 YYNGEE. As DNA, the CDR3 is TGTGCCAGCAGCCCACCTGGACTGTCTATCGCCGGGGAGCTGTTTTTT. Translation: CASSPPGLSIAGELFF.

A word on this clone: An end of the junction differs from the germline gene, which may be a read error. The V gene is TRBV7-2, the J gene TRBJ2-1; TRBD2 agrees at 8 bases. Germline V gives CDR1 SGHTA, CDR2 FQGNSA. The CDR3 runs to 13 residues. The CDR3 spells CANRLAGFNVQFF. DNA for the CDR3: TGTGCCAACCGGCTAGCGGGTTTCAATGTGCAGTTCTTC. Variable domain in full (rest from reference TRBV7-2 and TRBJ2-1): GAGVSQSPSNKVTEKGKDVELRCDPISGHTALYWYRQSLGQGLEFLIYFQGNSAPDKSGLPSDRFSAERTGGSVSTLTIQRTQQEDSAVYLCANRLAGFNVQFFGPGTRLTVL.

This chain joins TRBV6-5 and TRBJ2-6; possible D gene TRBD1, 5 bases. Germline CDR1 is MNHEY and CDR2 is SVGAGI. This CDR3 has 15 amino acids. V lost 6 bases and J 0 bases, leaving 9 bases between the germline ends. DNA of the CDR3: TGTGCCAGCAGGTTAACAGGCTCTGGGGCCAACGTCCTGACTTTC. Protein: CASRLTGSGANVLTF.

The CDR3 nucleotides are TGCGCCAGCACCCTTGACAGCAGCACAGATACGCAGTATTTT. Encoded protein: CASTLDSSTDTQYF. V and J are TRBV5-1 and TRBJ2-3; D is perhaps TRBD1 (5 bases). Germline V gives CDR1 SGHRS, CDR2 YFSETQ. Trimming removed 6 bases from V and 0 bases from J, with 11 bases in between. The CDR3 totals 14 residues.

The gene calls are TRBV18 and TRBJ2-2; D is unclear. This CDR3 comprises 14 residues. CDR1 is KGHSH, CDR2 LQKENI, per germline. Trimming took off 3 bases at V and 1 base at J, with 6 bases between the two ends. The CDR3 bases are TGTGCCAGCTCACCCCCGGGGAACACCGGGGAGCTGTTTTTT. Protein sequence: CASSPPGNTGELFF.